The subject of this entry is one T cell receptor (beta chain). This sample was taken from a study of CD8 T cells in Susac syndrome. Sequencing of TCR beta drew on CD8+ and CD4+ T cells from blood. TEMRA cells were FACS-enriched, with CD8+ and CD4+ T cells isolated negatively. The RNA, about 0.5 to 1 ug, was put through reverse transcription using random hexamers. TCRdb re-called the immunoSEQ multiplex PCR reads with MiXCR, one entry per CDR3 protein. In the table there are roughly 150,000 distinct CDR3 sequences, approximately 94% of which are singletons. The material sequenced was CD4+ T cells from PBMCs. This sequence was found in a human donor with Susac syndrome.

Here the CDR3 reads CASWSTSGGTDTQYF. The CDR3 DNA follows: TGCGCCAGCTGGAGTACTAGCGGGGGAACAGATACGCAGTATTTT. This chain uses TRBV5-1 with TRBJ2-3, with 11 bases identical to TRBD2. The V gene's germline CDR1 is SGHRS and CDR2 YFSETQ. Trimming removed 7 bases from V and 3 bases from J; junction bases left unmatched: 7. The CDR3 runs 15 residues.